Each of the 6 T cell receptor beta chains below was sequenced from the same sample in a study of regulatory T cells in long-lasting Graves disease. This sample's time point: newly diagnosed GD, antithyroid drugs for less than 3 months. RNA extracted from PBMCs served as the sequencing template. HTBI primers from iRepertoire and Arm-PCR of CDR3 regions yielded the TCR beta libraries. TCRdb re-called the multiplex PCR reads with MiXCR, one entry per CDR3 protein. The sample yields 450,000 to 700,000 distinct CDR3 sequences, approximately 13% seen once. This same sample was also taken into another study, of T cells in Graves' hyperthyroidism and ophthalmopathy.

The sequencing here drew on peripheral blood mononuclear cells (PBMCs), taken at new diagnosis, from a patient treated with antithyroid drugs. The receptors were gathered from a man younger than 45 with Graves disease.

The J gene is TRBJ2-6, the V gene TRBV6-1, with D uncertain. The length of the CDR3 is 16 residues. Trimming shortened V by 6 bases and J by 0 bases, and 12 bases separated the two germline ends. Germline V gene lookup returns CDR1 MNHNS and CDR2 SASEGT. The CDR3 here is CASRQDHSSGANVLTF. The CDR3 nucleotides read TGTGCCAGCAGGCAGGATCACAGCTCTGGGGCCAACGTCCTGACTTTC.

This clonotype was seen a handful of times. This chain uses TRBV20-1 with TRBJ2-7; D is unresolved. V lost 1 base, J lost 3 bases, and 7 bases lay in between. Looked up from germline, CDR1 is DFQATT and CDR2 is SNEGSKA (reference sequence). The CDR3 consists of 12 residues. The CDR3 region is CSARARNYEQYF. Here the CDR3 DNA reads TGCAGTGCTAGAGCCAGGAACTACGAGCAGTACTTC.

This clonotype was seen repeatedly, ten times or more. Compared with germline, one end of the junction differs, possibly owing to a read error. The chain recombines TRBV2 with TRBJ2-7; 12 bases are shared with TRBD2. The CDR3 runs 11 residues. Germline V lookup: CDR1 SNHLY, CDR2 FYNNEI. This CDR3 is CASRDGTSGHF. DNA for the CDR3: TGTGCCAGCAGGGACGGGACTAGCGGGCACTTC.

The chain joins TRBV24-1 to TRBJ2-3; possibly TRBD2 for D (6 bases). Germline values: CDR1 KGHDR, CDR2 SFDVKD. Trimming stripped 9 bases from V and 3 bases from J, with 12 bases between. The CDR3 is made up of 13 amino acids. CDR3: CATEGGETDTQYF. The CDR3 DNA sequence: TGTGCCACCGAGGGAGGCGAGACAGATACGCAGTATTTT.

The sample holds many counts of this clonotype. The chain combines TRBV11-1 with TRBJ1-1; 7 nucleotides agree with TRBD1. Trimming at V came to 5 bases and at J to 6 bases, leaving 9 bases not matched to a gene. Germline CDR1 and CDR2: SGHAT and FQDESV (reference sequence). This CDR3 spans 14 amino acids. CDR3 sequence reads: CASSARQGSAEAFF. For the CDR3, the DNA is TGTGCCAGCAGCGCCAGACAGGGTAGTGCTGAAGCTTTCTTT. Full variable domain (outside the CDR3, taken from reference TRBV11-1 and TRBJ1-1): EAEVAQSPRYKITEKSQAVAFWCDPISGHATLYWYRQILGQGPELLVQFQDESVVDDSQLPKDRFSAERLKGVDSTLKIQPAELGDSAMYLCASSARQGSAEAFFGQGTRLTVV.

In its sample, this clonotype was seen many times. This rearrangement joins TRBV6-9 to TRBJ2-2; 7 bases agree with TRBD2. Germline V gene lookup returns CDR1 MNHGY and CDR2 SVAAGI. V shed 4 bases and J 2 bases; nucleotides not matched to a gene: 4. The CDR3 loop spans 15 amino acids. The CDR3 nucleotides read TGTGCCAGCAGTTCCGGGACTACTAACACCGGGGAGCTGTTTTTT. This sequence encodes CASSSGTTNTGELFF.